The clone carrying this T cell receptor (beta chain) was seen more than once but under ten times. Its antigen is unknown. When sampled, the donors appeared nominally healthy, though they likely had unrecorded immune exposures. CDR1 GTSNPN and CDR2 SVGIG come from the germline V gene (reference sequence). V was shortened by 2 bases and J by 0 bases, with 17 bases between the two germline ends. The CDR3 length is 17 residues. This record belongs to a study of cytomegalovirus exposure and HLA in healthy donors. The study, taken as a whole, reports: Later analysis associated a missense DCLRE1C variant with TCR beta V- and J-gene trimming.

Amplification used 60 Vbeta primers and 13 Jbeta primers. TCRdb's table, derived via immunoSEQ multiplex PCR, lists solely in-frame clones and lacks some. The table has around 160,000 clones, about 75% seen once. The sequence came from a man aged 45-60 years in good health and CMV-seropositive. The rearrangement joins TRBV30 to TRBJ1-5; tentatively, D is TRBD1 (5 bases). Material: PBMCs. The chain's CDR3 is CAWSWGGASYSNQPQHF. Here the CDR3 DNA reads TGTGCCTGGAGTTGGGGGGGTGCCTCTTATAGCAATCAGCCCCAGCATTTT.